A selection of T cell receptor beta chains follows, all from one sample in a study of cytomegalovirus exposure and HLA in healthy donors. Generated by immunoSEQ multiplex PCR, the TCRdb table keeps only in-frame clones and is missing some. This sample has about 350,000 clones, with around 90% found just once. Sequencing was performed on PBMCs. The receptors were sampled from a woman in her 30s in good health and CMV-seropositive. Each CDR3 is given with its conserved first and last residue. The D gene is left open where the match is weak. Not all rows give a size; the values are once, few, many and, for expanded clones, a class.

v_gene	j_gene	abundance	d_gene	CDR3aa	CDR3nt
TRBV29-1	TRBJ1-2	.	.	CSVEVLNTAYGYTF	TGCAGCGTTGAAGTGCTAAATACCGCCTATGGCTACACCTTC
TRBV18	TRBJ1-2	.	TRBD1	CASSPDRSAGYTF	TGTGCCAGCTCACCGGACAGGTCTGCGGGCTACACCTTC
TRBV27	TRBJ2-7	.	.	CASSLTGVHEQYF	TGTGCCAGCAGTTTAACTGGGGTCCACGAGCAGTACTTC
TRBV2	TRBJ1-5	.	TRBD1	CASRSTGSVGNQPQHF	TGTGCCAGCAGATCGACAGGGTCGGTGGGCAATCAGCCCCAGCATTTT
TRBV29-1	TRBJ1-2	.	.	CSVEGGLGLKNYGYTF	TGCAGCGTTGAAGGTGGTTTGGGGCTCAAGAACTATGGCTACACCTTC
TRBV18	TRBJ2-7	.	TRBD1	CASSPTAGTGSYEQYF	TGTGCCAGCTCACCCACCGCCGGGACAGGCTCCTACGAGCAGTACTTC
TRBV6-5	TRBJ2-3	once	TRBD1	CASSYSGTGPDTQYF	TGTGCCAGCAGTTACTCCGGGACAGGGCCAGATACGCAGTATTTT
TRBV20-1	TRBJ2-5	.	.	CSPGGFATQYF	TGCAGTCCCGGGGGTTTCGCGACCCAGTACTTC
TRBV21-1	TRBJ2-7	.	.	CASGTGWSEQYF	TGTGCCAGCGGGACAGGGTGGAGCGAGCAGTACTTC
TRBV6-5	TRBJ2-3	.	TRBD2	CASSPGTSPPTQYF	TGTGCCAGCAGTCCCGGGACTAGTCCCCCCACGCAGTATTTT
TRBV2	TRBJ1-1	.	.	CASSEGGVATNTEAFF	TGTGCCAGCAGTGAAGGCGGGGTAGCTACGAACACTGAAGCTTTCTTT
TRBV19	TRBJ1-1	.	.	CASSIAATEAFF	TGTGCCAGTAGTATTGCGGCAACTGAAGCTTTCTTT
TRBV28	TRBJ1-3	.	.	CASSTIREVAGNTIYF	TGTGCCAGCAGCACCATAAGGGAAGTGGCGGGAAACACCATATATTTT
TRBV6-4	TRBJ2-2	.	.	CASSDSGNLNTGELFF	TGTGCCAGCAGTGACTCGGGAAATCTGAACACCGGGGAGCTGTTTTTT
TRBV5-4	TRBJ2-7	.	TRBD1	CASRDWDSIVRKQYF	TGTGCCAGCCGAGATTGGGACAGTATTGTACGGAAGCAGTACTTC
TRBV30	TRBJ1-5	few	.	CAWSVLSNQPQHF	TGTGCCTGGAGTGTACTAAGCAATCAGCCCCAGCATTTT
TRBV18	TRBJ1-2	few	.	CASSTTESYGYTF	TGTGCCAGCTCAACGACAGAGTCCTATGGCTACACCTTC